One T cell receptor (beta chain) is described in this entry. This clonotype was recorded a few times. Its cognate antigen has yet to be identified. Within one base of it there is no much larger clone, and no base qualities were kept. The library was produced with 5' RACE. TCRdb records Illumina HiSeq 2000 as the sequencer. Template switching added a universal primer binding site, and the final cDNA carried a unique molecular identifier that allowed TCR cDNA molecules to be counted accurately. Specific primers in the conserved constant-segment region were used to synthesize first-strand cDNA for TCR alpha and beta chains. To control for contamination, each cDNA library was double barcoded with a SMART-Mk sample barcode plus Illumina barcodes. TruSeq adapter sequences, together with Illumina sample barcodes, were added in two successive PCR steps. TCR alpha and beta cDNA libraries were sequenced on the Illumina HiSeq platform with custom primers. Turning to the authors' computational methods: MiGEC processed the raw reads to extract unique molecular identifiers, while MiXCR was used to determine the CDR3 positions. Recombination models were inferred per individual with the repgenHMM and IGoR tools using an EM algorithm. Shared clonotypes were analyzed with the tcR package in R, and sharing was normalized by the product of cloneset sizes. Out-of-frame nonproductive sequences were analyzed to study raw recombination free of thymic and clonal selection effects. Starting from the raw public reads, TCRdb applied fastp trimming at Q25, assembled clones with MiXCR and retained in-frame beta chains. Entries that share a CDR3 protein sequence are merged under the most common genes and DNA. TCRdb, not the original authors, processed these V and J calls. This sample gives approximately 470,000 distinct CDR3 sequences in total; 14% of them show up just once. Roughly 0.5% of the sample is in the top ten clones.

These data belong to a study of identical twins (dated by TCRdb to 2016 to 2017). About the full investigation: The study deep-sequenced TCR alpha and beta repertoires from monozygotic twins, unrelated adults of various ages and cord blood to test whether fetal clonotypes persist. Replicate twin experiments were performed at different times using different library preparation protocols to rule out contamination.

Overall results and qualifications from the work: In beta out-of-frame sequences, excess twin sharing was weaker, because having fewer shared sequences lowered the signal-to-noise ratio. Compared with coincidental sharing between unrelated individuals, out-of-frame TCR alpha sequences shared between twins showed an excess of sequences with low generation probability. Fewer insertions were carried by abundant cord blood beta clonotypes, a similar but weaker trend appeared in young adult naive repertoires, and no such trend appeared in memory repertoires. Zero-insertion analyses could be partly confounded by invariant T cells such as MAIT and iNKT, although diverse VJ usage argued against such confounding for most clonotypes. Out-of-frame TCR alpha sharing in monozygotic twins was systematically underestimated by recombination models, whereas sharing between unrelated individuals was in agreement with the recombination models. Because the same donors could not be followed over many years, the conclusions relied on cross-sectional statistical analysis.

V loses 2 bases, J loses 0 bases, and the germline ends lie 7 bases apart. CDR1 LGHNA and CDR2 YSLEER are derived from the germline V gene. The CDR3 runs 14 residues from the cysteine to the phenylalanine. Kept here is only the CDR3 DNA, which spans 42 bases and is read in frame from base 1. Only healthy Caucasian donors were included. The twin cohort consisted of three pairs of female monozygotic twins, all aged about 18 to 30 years. Positive isolation kits from Invitrogen were used to isolate CD4+ and CD8+ T cell populations. The same sample was also studied in work on yellow fever vaccine responses in identical twins. Looking at the second paper: According to the authors, in identical twins the way T cells responded to vaccination appeared partly convergent and partly personalized. Focusing on identical twins, the study followed the T cell clones that responded to the vaccine, and did so with precision.

This clonotype was obtained from a woman younger than 35 in good health. The rearrangement combines TRBV4-3 with TRBJ2-5, with an unclear D gene assignment. Sequencing input: CD4+ T cells sorted from blood. The DNA sequence is TGCGCCAGCAGCCAAACTACATACCAAGAGACCCAGTACTTC. Translated, it gives CASSQTTYQETQYF.